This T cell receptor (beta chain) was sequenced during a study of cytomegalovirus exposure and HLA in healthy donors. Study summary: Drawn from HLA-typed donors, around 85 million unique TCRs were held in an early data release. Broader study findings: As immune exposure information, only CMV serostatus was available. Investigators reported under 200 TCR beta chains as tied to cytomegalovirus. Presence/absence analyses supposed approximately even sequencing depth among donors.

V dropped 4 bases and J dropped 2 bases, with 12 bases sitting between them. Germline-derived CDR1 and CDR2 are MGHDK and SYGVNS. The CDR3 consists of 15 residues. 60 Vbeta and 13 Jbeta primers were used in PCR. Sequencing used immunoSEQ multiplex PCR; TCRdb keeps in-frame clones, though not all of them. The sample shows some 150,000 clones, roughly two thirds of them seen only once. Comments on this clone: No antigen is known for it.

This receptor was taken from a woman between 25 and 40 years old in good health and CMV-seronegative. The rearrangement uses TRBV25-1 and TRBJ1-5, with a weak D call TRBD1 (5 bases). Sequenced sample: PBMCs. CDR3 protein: CASSGDGGGNQPQHF. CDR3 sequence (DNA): TGTGCCAGCAGTGGGGATGGAGGGGGCAATCAGCCCCAGCATTTT.